The following is a T cell receptor beta chain sequence with its context. Antigen specificity is unknown. The data are from a study of early stage breast cancer tumors. For the study at large: Most invasive tumors, twelve of 16, were ER+/PR+/HER2-. The ER+/PR+/HER2- tumors included 7 or 8 ductal and a few lobular carcinomas.

Study-level findings and limits: Blood repertoires resembled normal breast more than tumor.

Trimming removed 8 bases from V and 3 bases from J; junction bases left unmatched: 2. CDR3 length: 13 amino acids. CDR1 and CDR2 (germline): MGHDK, SYGVNS. Sequenced by immunoSEQ multiplex PCR; TCRdb stores in-frame clones only, minus some. The sample has some 24,000 clones, around 70% seen once. The sequenced material came from breast tumor tissue. V usage is TRBV25-1 and J usage is TRBJ2-3, with TRBD2 matching over 10 bases. This TCR was sampled from a person between 55 and 70 years old with breast cancer. CDR3 sequence reads: CASQTSGTDTQYF. CDR3 in DNA: TGTGCCAGCCAGACTAGCGGGACAGATACGCAGTATTTT.